This T cell receptor beta chain was captured in a study of human T cells and chemical hapten exposure. Study in general: The sensitizer, 2% DPC, was used on around 2 cm by around 2 cm of upper inner arm skin. Patch tests put 0.01% DPC on the upper back, and the results were checked at 6 days.

As concerns this clonotype: Antigen unknown.

Sample time point: pre-sensitization, week 0. Treatment given: therapeutic diphenylcyclopropenone sensitization with weekly scalp DPC. General study findings and limits: Patch test score was positively correlated with the counts of TCRs that had expanded at PT1. Every donor had alopecia, and their immune response may therefore differ from healthy people's.

V lost 0 bases to trimming and J lost 4 bases; unmatched junction nucleotides: 6. Germline V gene sequence: CDR1 LGHDT, CDR2 YNNKEL (reference sequence). This CDR3 is built from 16 residues. Using its own MiXCR run on the RACE reads, TCRdb lists one record per CDR3 protein. The profile shows more than 100,000 distinct CDR3 sequences, approximately 15% of them singletons. Sequencing used whole blood, obtained in connection with sensitization to the hapten diphenylcyclopropenone (DPC). The V gene is TRBV3-1, the J gene TRBJ2-3; 8 positions agree with TRBD1. The receptor was derived from a woman aged 18 to 35 with alopecia areata. Some clones in this sample may be carry-over from other donors' samples. The CDR3 DNA follows: TGTGCCAGCAGCCAAGAAAGGCAGGGGGCGGCAGATACGCAGTATTTT. This sequence encodes CASSQERQGAADTQYF.